This entry lists 27 T cell receptor beta chains sequenced from one sample in a study of CD8 T cells in ankylosing spondylitis. From the 5' RACE reads, TCRdb called clonotypes with MiXCR, one entry per CDR3 protein. The table lists 350,000 to 450,000 distinct CDR3 sequences, about 20% of them singletons. Sequences were obtained from blood, either unsorted or a sorted T cell fraction (not recorded which). These receptors were taken from a male donor with ankylosing spondylitis or in good health (not recorded which).

The genes are TRBV20-1 and TRBJ1-1; D is undetermined. V lost 4 bases and J lost 5, with 14 bases in between. Germline CDR1 reads DFQATT; CDR2 reads SNEGSKA (reference sequence). The CDR3 is 13 residues long. The DNA for the CDR3 is TGCAGTGCTACCAGCCAAACGGGGACTGAAGCTTTCTTT. This gives the protein CSATSQTGTEAFF.

This clonotype has only a few counts. The J gene is TRBJ1-1, the V gene TRBV29-1; D uncertain. CDR1 is SQVTM and CDR2 is ANQGSEA in the germline V gene. With 3 bases removed from V and 0 bases from J, the gap between germline ends came to 11 bases. The CDR3 has 14 amino acids. The CDR3 DNA follows: TGCAGCGTTGACGGACCGAATATGAACACTGAAGCTTTCTTT. The encoded protein is CSVDGPNMNTEAFF.

At least ten counts were recorded for this clonotype. The V call is TRBV12-3 or TRBV12-4, the J call TRBJ2-3; D unresolved. The CDR3 totals 15 residues. V was shortened by 5 bases and J by 3 bases, with 15 bases between the two germline ends. DNA for the CDR3: TGTGCCAGCAGTGCCCACCCGGTAGGGACAGATACGCAGTATTTT. It encodes CASSAHPVGTDTQYF.

This clonotype has a handful of counts. The chain combines TRBV11-2 with TRBJ2-1; 9 positions match TRBD2. The J segment lost 9 bases and the V segment lost 5 bases, leaving 2 bases of the junction unmatched. This CDR3 region has 12 residues. Germline CDR1 SGHAT, CDR2 FQNNGV. The DNA for the CDR3 is TGTGCCAGCAGCACGACTAGCGGTGAGCAGTTCTTC. It translates to CASSTTSGEQFF.

The chain combines TRBV6-1 with TRBJ1-2; possible D gene TRBD1, 6 bases. The CDR3 loop spans 15 amino acids. The V gene's germline CDR1 is MNHNS and CDR2 SASEGT. Between the trimmed V and J ends, which lost 5 bases and 1 base, there was a span of 14 bases. CDR3 DNA sequence: TGTGCCAGCAGTCCCGAGGACAGATATAACTATGGCTACACCTTC. It yields the protein CASSPEDRYNYGYTF.

This rearrangement joins TRBV5-1 to TRBJ2-6; D gene unclear. Germline loops: CDR1 SGHRS, CDR2 YFSETQ. Between the trimmed V and J ends, which lost 4 bases and 4 bases, there was a span of 12 bases. The CDR3 contains 15 residues. CDR3 nucleotides: TGCGCCAGCAGCCTTTGGAACCCCGGGGCCAACGTCCTGACTTTC. This sequence encodes CASSLWNPGANVLTF. Full variable domain (remainder filled in from reference TRBV5-1 and TRBJ2-6): KAGVTQTPRYLIKTRGQQVTLSCSPISGHRSVSWYQQTPGQGLQFLFEYFSETQRNKGNFPGRFSGRQFSNSRSEMNVSTLELGDSALYLCASSLWNPGANVLTFGAGSRLTVL.

This clonotype has a handful of counts. This rearrangement joins TRBV4-1 to TRBJ2-5; 7 bases fit TRBD1. The CDR3 length is 20 residues. After removal of 4 bases from V and 1 base from J, the junction contained 21 bases not matched to a gene. Germline V lookup: CDR1 MGHRA, CDR2 YSYEKL. CDR3 nucleotides: TGCGCCAGCAGCCGCAACGGACAGGCCCAGGAAGGGGTTTTCCAAGAGACCCAGTACTTC. As protein: CASSRNGQAQEGVFQETQYF.

This chain uses TRBV27 with TRBJ2-1; D might be TRBD1 or TRBD2, each matching 5 bases. V lost 5 bases and J lost 6, with 11 bases in between. The germline V gene has CDR1 MNHEY and CDR2 SMNVEV (reference sequence). The CDR3 runs 13 residues. CDR3 sequence (DNA): TGTGCCAGCAGTCCTCGGGACCCCAATGAGCAGTTCTTC. Its translation is CASSPRDPNEQFF.

The V gene is TRBV7-9, the J gene TRBJ2-7; no definite D call. The CDR3 length is 13 residues. Trimming removed 5 bases from V and 3 bases from J, with 11 bases in between. Per the germline V gene, CDR1 is SEHNR and CDR2 is FQNEAQ (reference sequence). Here the CDR3 DNA reads TGTGCCAGCAGCCAGACAACCTACTACGAGCAGTACTTC. The encoded protein is CASSQTTYYEQYF.

This clonotype has a handful of counts. The V gene is TRBV9, the J gene TRBJ2-1; TRBD1 or TRBD2 may be the D gene (5 bases each). CDR1 and CDR2 (germline): SGDLS, YYNGEE. V was clipped by 4 bases and J by 8 bases, with 16 bases between them. CDR3 size: 14 residues. CDR3 DNA sequence: TGTGCCAGCAGCTCCTGGGACCCAGCCGATGAGCAGTTCTTC. This sequence encodes CASSSWDPADEQFF.

This clonotype came up a few times. J is TRBJ2-5 and V is TRBV5-5; the match to TRBD1 covers 7 bases. There are 15 residues in the CDR3. Germline V CDR1 and CDR2: SGHKS, YYEKEE (reference sequence). J gave up 2 bases and V 2 bases, and 6 bases lay outside the gene matches. The CDR3, as DNA: TGTGCCAGCAGCTTCGGGACAGCTCCTCAAGAGACCCAGTACTTC. Protein: CASSFGTAPQETQYF.

CDR3: CASTMGEVADTQYF. The CDR3 DNA sequence: TGTGCCAGCACTATGGGAGAGGTGGCAGATACGCAGTATTTT. This chain uses TRBV5-6 with TRBJ2-3; maybe TRBD2 (5 bases). From germline, CDR1 is SGHDT and CDR2 YYEEEE. This CDR3 has 14 residues. Trimming shortened V by 6 bases and J by 4 bases, and 15 bases separated the two germline ends.

This clonotype was detected a few times. The CDR3 reads CASGQIRGQFYEQYF. The DNA of the CDR3 is TGTGCTAGTGGCCAAATCAGGGGGCAGTTCTACGAGCAGTACTTC. V usage is TRBV12-5 and J usage is TRBJ2-7, with 8 bases lining up with TRBD1. The CDR3 totals 15 residues. Germline V lookup: CDR1 LGHNT, CDR2 FRNRAP. Losses at the gene ends were 6 bases for V and 3 bases for J; bases not matched to a gene: 10.

V gene TRBV20-1 combines with J gene TRBJ2-7; D unresolved. CDR3 length: 14 residues. V gave up 5 bases and J gave up 4 bases, with 18 bases separating them. CDR1 and CDR2 from the germline V gene are DFQATT and SNEGSKA (reference sequence). CDR3 sequence: CSAEGTIYLYEQYF. The CDR3 DNA reads TGCAGTGCTGAAGGCACGATTTATCTTTACGAGCAGTACTTC.

The chain has TRBV9 and TRBJ1-5, with D possibly being TRBD1 (5 bases). The germline V gene has CDR1 SGDLS and CDR2 YYNGEE. Trimming removed 0 bases from V and 5 bases from J, with 9 bases in between. The CDR3 is 14 amino acids. In nucleotides, the CDR3 is TGTGCCAGCAGCGTAGCTGGAGGGGATCAGCCCCAGCATTTT. It is translated as CASSVAGGDQPQHF.

This clonotype was counted only a few times. The chain joins TRBV9 to TRBJ2-5, with D maybe TRBD2 (5 bases). With 0 bases removed from V and 5 bases from J, the gap between germline ends came to 14 bases. The CDR3 has 15 residues. The germline CDR1 and CDR2 sequences are SGDLS and YYNGEE. In DNA, the CDR3 is TGTGCCAGCAGCGTAGCTGGACTGACATGGGAGACCCAGTACTTC. It specifies CASSVAGLTWETQYF.

This clonotype was counted a few times. J is TRBJ2-1 and V is TRBV5-1; 8 bases agree with TRBD1. Germline CDR1 SGHRS, CDR2 YFSETQ. The CDR3 loop spans 14 amino acids. Germline trimming cut 3 bases from V and 8 bases from J; bases unmatched to any gene: 7. The CDR3 reads CASSSPDRADEQFF. The CDR3, as DNA: TGCGCCAGCAGCTCACCGGACAGGGCAGATGAGCAGTTCTTC.

In this sample, this clonotype turned up many times. At one end, the junction sequence differs from germline, possibly due to a read error. V is TRBV5-1 and J is TRBJ2-7; D unresolved. The CDR3 has 11 amino acids. Germline V lookup: CDR1 SGHRS, CDR2 YFSETQ. The CDR3 nucleotides read TGTGCCAGCAGTTTCGGAGTAGAGCAGTACTTC. Translated, it gives CASSFGVEQYF.

This clonotype has more than one count but fewer than ten. The genes are TRBV7-2 and TRBJ2-1; D is undetermined. Germline CDR1 and CDR2: SGHTA and FQGNSA. V was shortened by 4 bases and J by 8 bases, with 6 bases between the two germline ends. The CDR3 sequence is 11 residues long. Here the CDR3 reads CASSYPHEQFF. The CDR3, as DNA: TGTGCCAGCAGCTACCCCCATGAGCAGTTCTTC.

The gene calls are TRBV11-2 and TRBJ2-5; possibly TRBD2 for D (5 bases). CDR3 size: 18 residues. Germline V gene sequence: CDR1 SGHAT, CDR2 FQNNGV. V dropped 1 base and J dropped 2 bases, with 20 bases sitting between them. CDR3 nucleotides: TGTGCCAGCAGCTTAGTTCCGGGGATGGACGCCCTACAAGAGACCCAGTACTTC. Translated: CASSLVPGMDALQETQYF.

The J gene is TRBJ2-5, the V gene TRBV12-3 or TRBV12-4; 10 bases agree with TRBD2. The junction had 7 bases not matched to a gene; V was cut back by 5 bases and J by 4 bases. The CDR3 sequence is 15 residues long. This CDR3 reads CASSTGTSAGETQYF. The CDR3 coding sequence is TGTGCCAGCAGTACCGGGACTAGCGCTGGAGAGACCCAGTACTTC.

The chain recombines TRBV7-9 with TRBJ2-3; D uncertain. Germline V gives CDR1 SEHNR, CDR2 FQNEAQ (reference sequence). The V end was cut by 5 bases, the J end by 6 bases, with 9 bases between. This CDR3 spans 12 amino acids. The CDR3 coding sequence is TGTGCCAGCAGCCAAGCTGATGATACGCAGTATTTT. Translating it yields CASSQADDTQYF.

The chain couples TRBV12-3 or TRBV12-4 to TRBJ1-4; D gene ambiguous. This CDR3 is built from 12 residues. V was trimmed by 1 base and J by 6 bases, leaving 3 bases between them. The CDR3 is CASSLEDEKLFF. DNA of the CDR3: TGTGCCAGCAGTTTAGAGGATGAAAAACTGTTTTTT.

This clonotype was recorded a few times. This CDR3 reads CASSVGGGEETQYF. The CDR3 DNA follows: TGTGCCAGCAGCGTCGGCGGGGGGGAAGAGACCCAGTACTTC. This sequence joins TRBV9 and TRBJ2-5; 9 bases line up with TRBD2. This CDR3 has 14 amino acids. From germline, CDR1 is SGDLS and CDR2 YYNGEE. Trimming took 2 bases from V and 3 from J; bases not matched to a gene: 2.

In this sample, this clonotype turned up a few times. The chain has TRBV25-1 and TRBJ1-1; TRBD1 aligns across 9 bases. From germline, CDR1 is MGHDK and CDR2 SYGVNS. There are 21 residues in the CDR3. The trim removed 0 bases at V and 0 bases at J, leaving 17 bases unmatched. DNA for the CDR3: TGTGCCAGCAGTGAATACGGGACAGGGATATCCACAAGTCCCATGAACACTGAAGCTTTCTTT. This sequence encodes CASSEYGTGISTSPMNTEAFF.

This clonotype was picked up a small number of times. V gene TRBV5-1 combines with J gene TRBJ2-3; a weak D match, TRBD2 (5 bases). This CDR3 is built from 15 residues. Looked up from germline, CDR1 is SGHRS and CDR2 is YFSETQ. V gave up 2 bases and J gave up 2 bases, with 12 bases separating them. The CDR3 is CASSFGERATDTQYF. The CDR3 bases are TGCGCCAGCAGCTTTGGGGAGAGGGCCACAGATACGCAGTATTTT.

The chain links TRBV9 to TRBJ2-3, with 7 positions matching TRBD2. This CDR3 contains 16 residues. V lost 0 bases, J lost 1 base, and 5 bases stayed unmatched. The germline V gene encodes CDR1 SGDLS and CDR2 YYNGEE. The CDR3 nucleotides are TGTGCCAGCAGCGTAGCTGGTGCGGGAGGCACAGATACGCAGTATTTT. It is translated as CASSVAGAGGTDTQYF.